The clone carrying this T cell receptor beta chain was counted ten times or more. What it recognizes is unknown. The data are from a study of T cells in Graves' hyperthyroidism and ophthalmopathy. Whole-study context: Any treatment followed the collection of peripheral blood at initial diagnosis. Broader study findings: Most clonotypes expanded in the thyroid (above 0.001) were also present in blood. Median prediction lead before ophthalmopathy onset was about 6.7 months with the model.

This CDR3 region has 19 residues. Per the germline V gene, CDR1 is SEHNR and CDR2 is FQNEAQ (reference sequence). The ends lost 5 bases at V and 0 bases at J; junction bases unmatched: 15. Lactation, pregnancy, other autoimmune disease or uncontrolled infection excluded patients. The CDR3 regions of TCR beta were amplified from RNA transcripts. An initial round of RT-PCR targeting the TCR CDR3 relied on the HTBI primer set. Using its own MiXCR run on the multiplex PCR reads, TCRdb lists one record per CDR3 protein. The sample lists 300,000 to 450,000 distinct CDR3 sequences, around 15% occurring once.

The gene calls are TRBV7-9 and TRBJ2-1; 8 bases match TRBD2. The sequencing sample was made of blood. The sequence was obtained from a woman aged 30 to 39 with Graves' ophthalmopathy. CDR3 sequence reads: CASSPGGSGNLFSYNEQFF. The CDR3 region has the DNA TGTGCCAGCAGCCCGGGGGGGTCAGGGAACCTCTTCTCCTACAATGAGCAGTTCTTC. Full variable domain (rest looked up from reference TRBV7-9 and TRBJ2-1): DTGVSQNPRHKITKRGQNVTFRCDPISEHNRLYWYRQTLGQGPEFLTYFQNEAQLEKSRLLSDRFSAERPKGSFSTLEIQRTEQGDSAMYLCASSPGGSGNLFSYNEQFFGPGTRLTVL.